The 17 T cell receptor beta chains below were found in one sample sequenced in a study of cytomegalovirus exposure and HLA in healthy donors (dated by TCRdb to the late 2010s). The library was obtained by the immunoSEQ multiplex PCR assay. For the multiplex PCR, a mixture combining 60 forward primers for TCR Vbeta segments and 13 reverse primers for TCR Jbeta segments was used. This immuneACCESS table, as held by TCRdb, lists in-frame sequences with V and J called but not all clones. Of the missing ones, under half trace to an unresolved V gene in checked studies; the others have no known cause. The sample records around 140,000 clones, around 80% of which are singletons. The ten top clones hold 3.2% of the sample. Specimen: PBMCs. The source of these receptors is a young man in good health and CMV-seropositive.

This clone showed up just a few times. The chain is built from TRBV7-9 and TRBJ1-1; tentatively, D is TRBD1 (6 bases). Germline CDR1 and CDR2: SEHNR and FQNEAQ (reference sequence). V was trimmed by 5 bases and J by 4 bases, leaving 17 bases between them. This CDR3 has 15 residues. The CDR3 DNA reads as TGTGCCAGCAGCCCGATCCAGGGGTCGGGCACTGAAGCTTTCTTT. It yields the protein CASSPIQGSGTEAFF.

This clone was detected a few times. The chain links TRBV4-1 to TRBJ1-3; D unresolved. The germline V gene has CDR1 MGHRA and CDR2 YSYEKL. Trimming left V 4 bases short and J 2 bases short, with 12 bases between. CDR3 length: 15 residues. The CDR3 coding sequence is TGCGCCAGCAGCCCCTTCTCGGGTCCTGGAAACACCATATATTTT. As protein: CASSPFSGPGNTIYF.

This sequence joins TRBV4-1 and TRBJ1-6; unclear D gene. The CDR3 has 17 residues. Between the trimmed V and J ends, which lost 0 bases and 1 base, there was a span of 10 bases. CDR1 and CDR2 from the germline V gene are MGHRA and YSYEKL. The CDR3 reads CASSQDPPGSYNSPLHF. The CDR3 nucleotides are TGCGCCAGCAGCCAAGATCCTCCGGGTTCCTATAATTCACCCCTCCACTTT.

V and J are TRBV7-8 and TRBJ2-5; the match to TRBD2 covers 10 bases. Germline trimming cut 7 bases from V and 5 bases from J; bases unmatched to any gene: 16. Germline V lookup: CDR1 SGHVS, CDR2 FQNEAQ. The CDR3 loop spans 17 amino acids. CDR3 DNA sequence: TGTGCCAGCACCCTCAGGGGCAGCGGGAGGGCCTTGGAGACCCAGTACTTC. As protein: CASTLRGSGRALETQYF.

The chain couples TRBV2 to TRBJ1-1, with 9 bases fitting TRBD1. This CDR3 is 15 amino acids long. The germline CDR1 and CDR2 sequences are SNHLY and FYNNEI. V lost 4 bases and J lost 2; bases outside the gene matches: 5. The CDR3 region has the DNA TGTGCCAGCAGTGTGGAACAGGGGGCCAACACTGAAGCTTTCTTT. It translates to CASSVEQGANTEAFF. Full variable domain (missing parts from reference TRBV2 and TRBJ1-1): EPEVTQTPSHQVTQMGQEVILRCVPISNHLYFYWYRQILGQKVEFLVSFYNNEISEKSEIFDDQFSVERPDGSNFTLKIRSTKLEDSAMYFCASSVEQGANTEAFFGQGTRLTVV.

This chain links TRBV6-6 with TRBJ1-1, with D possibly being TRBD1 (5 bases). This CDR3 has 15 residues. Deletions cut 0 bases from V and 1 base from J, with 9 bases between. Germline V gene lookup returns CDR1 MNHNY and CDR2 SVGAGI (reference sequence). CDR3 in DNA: TGTGCCAGCAGTTACTCGCCTCAGGGGAACACTGAAGCTTTCTTT. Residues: CASSYSPQGNTEAFF.

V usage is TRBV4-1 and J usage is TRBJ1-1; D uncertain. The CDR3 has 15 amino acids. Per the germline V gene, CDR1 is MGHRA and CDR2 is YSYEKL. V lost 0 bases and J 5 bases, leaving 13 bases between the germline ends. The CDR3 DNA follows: TGCGCCAGCAGCCAAGATTTGGGTGCGGGGACTGAAGCTTTCTTT. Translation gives CASSQDLGAGTEAFF.

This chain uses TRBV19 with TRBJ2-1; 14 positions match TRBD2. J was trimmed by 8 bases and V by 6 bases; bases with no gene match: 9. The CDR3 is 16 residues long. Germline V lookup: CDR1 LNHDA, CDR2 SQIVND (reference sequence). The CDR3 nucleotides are TGTGCCAGTAGAGAACTGGGACTAGCGGGAGCCTATGAGCAGTTCTTC. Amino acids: CASRELGLAGAYEQFF.

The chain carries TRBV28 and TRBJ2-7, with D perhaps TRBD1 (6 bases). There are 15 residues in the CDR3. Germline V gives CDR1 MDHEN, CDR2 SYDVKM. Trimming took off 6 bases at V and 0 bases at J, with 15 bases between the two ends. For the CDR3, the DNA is TGTGCCAGCAGCCTGGACAGACCTAGCTCCTACGAGCAGTACTTC. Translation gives CASSLDRPSSYEQYF.

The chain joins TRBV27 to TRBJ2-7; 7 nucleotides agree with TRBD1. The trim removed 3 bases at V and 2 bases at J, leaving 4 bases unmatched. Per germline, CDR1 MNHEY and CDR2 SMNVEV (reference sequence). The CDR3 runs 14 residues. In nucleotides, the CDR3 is TGTGCCAGCAGTTTCGGGACAGCCACCTACGAGCAGTACTTC. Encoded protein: CASSFGTATYEQYF.

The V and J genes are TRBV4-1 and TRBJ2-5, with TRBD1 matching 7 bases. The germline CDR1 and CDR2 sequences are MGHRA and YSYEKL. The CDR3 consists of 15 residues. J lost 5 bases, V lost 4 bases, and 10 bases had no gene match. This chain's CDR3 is CASSPSRTGTETQYF. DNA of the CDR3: TGCGCCAGCAGCCCATCCAGGACAGGCACGGAGACCCAGTACTTC.

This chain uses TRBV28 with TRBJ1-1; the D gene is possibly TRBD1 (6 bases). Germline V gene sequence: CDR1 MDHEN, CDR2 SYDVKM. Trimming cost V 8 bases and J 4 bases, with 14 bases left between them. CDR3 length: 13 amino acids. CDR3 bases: TGTGCCAGCCTCATGGCGGGGGCCACTGAAGCTTTCTTT. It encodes CASLMAGATEAFF.

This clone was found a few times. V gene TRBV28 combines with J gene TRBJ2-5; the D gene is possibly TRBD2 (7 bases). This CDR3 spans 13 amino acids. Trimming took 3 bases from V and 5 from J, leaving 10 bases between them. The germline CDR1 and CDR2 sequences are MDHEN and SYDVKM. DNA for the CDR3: TGTGCCAGCAGTTTGGGGGGGCCCGAGACCCAGTACTTC. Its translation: CASSLGGPETQYF.

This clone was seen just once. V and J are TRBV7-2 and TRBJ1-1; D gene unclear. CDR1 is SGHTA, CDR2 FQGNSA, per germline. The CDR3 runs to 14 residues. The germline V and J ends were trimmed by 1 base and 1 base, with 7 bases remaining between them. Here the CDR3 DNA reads TGTGCCAGCAGCTTAGTTCCCCAGAACACTGAAGCTTTCTTT. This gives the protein CASSLVPQNTEAFF. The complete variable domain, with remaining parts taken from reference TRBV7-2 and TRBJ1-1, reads GAGVSQSPSNKVTEKGKDVELRCDPISGHTALYWYRQSLGQGLEFLIYFQGNSAPDKSGLPSDRFSAERTGGSVSTLTIQRTQQEDSAVYLCASSLVPQNTEAFFGQGTRLTVV.

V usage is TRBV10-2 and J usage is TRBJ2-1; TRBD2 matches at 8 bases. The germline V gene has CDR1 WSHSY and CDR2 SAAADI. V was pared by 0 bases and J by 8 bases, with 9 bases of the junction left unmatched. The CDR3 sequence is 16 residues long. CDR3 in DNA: TGCGCCAGCAGTGAGTCGGCGAGCGGGAGACGCTATGAGCAGTTCTTC. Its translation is CASSESASGRRYEQFF.

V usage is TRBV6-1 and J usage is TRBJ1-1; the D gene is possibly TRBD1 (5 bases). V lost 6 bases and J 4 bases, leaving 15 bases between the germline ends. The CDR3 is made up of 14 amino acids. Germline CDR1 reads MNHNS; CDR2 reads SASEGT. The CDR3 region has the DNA TGTGCCAGCAGGGCCGGGGGGGGAGGCACTGAAGCTTTCTTT. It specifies CASRAGGGGTEAFF.

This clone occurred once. The CDR3 protein is CASSLSGSETQYF. The CDR3 DNA sequence: TGTGCCAGCAGCTTGTCAGGGTCGGAGACCCAGTACTTC. This chain links TRBV5-4 with TRBJ2-5; D is perhaps TRBD1 (5 bases). Trimming shortened V by 1 base and J by 5 bases, and 9 bases separated the two germline ends. CDR3 length: 13 amino acids. In germline, CDR1 is SGHNT, CDR2 YYREEE (reference sequence).